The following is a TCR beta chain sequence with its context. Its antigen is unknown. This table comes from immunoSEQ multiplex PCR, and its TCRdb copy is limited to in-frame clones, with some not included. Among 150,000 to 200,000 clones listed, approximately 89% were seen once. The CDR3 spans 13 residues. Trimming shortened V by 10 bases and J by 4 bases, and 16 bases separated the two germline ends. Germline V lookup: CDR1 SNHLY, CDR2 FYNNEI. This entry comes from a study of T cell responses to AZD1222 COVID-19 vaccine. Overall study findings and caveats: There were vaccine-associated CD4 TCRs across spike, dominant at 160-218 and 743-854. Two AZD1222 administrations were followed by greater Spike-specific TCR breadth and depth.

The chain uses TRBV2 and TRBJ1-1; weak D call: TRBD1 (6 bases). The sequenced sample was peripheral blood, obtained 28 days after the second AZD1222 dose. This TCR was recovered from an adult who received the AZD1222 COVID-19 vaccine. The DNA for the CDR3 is TGTGCCACCACATCAGAGGGGGGCACTGAAGCTTTCTTT. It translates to CATTSEGGTEAFF.